This TCR beta chain was recovered during a study of T cells in Graves' hyperthyroidism and ophthalmopathy. TCR beta CDR3 sequences were amplified from RNA transcripts. First-round RT-PCR of the TCR CDR3 relied on the HTBI primer set. TCRdb re-derived calls from the multiplex PCR reads in MiXCR, one entry per CDR3 protein. The sample comprises hundreds of thousands of distinct CDR3 sequences, 15% to 20% of which are singletons, and 3% to 4% rests with the top ten. CDR3 length: 14 residues. Germline loops: CDR1 LGHNA, CDR2 YNFKEQ. Between the trimmed V and J ends, which lost 3 bases and 8 bases, there was a span of 14 bases. This clonotype was seen only a few times.

The sample was blood. The chain couples TRBV4-2 to TRBJ2-1, with a possible D match to TRBD1 (8 bases). The source is a woman in her twenties or thirties with Graves' hyperthyroidism. The CDR3 DNA reads TGTGCCAGCAGCCAGGTACAGGGGGGGCATGAGCAGTTCTTC. It encodes CASSQVQGGHEQFF.